A selection of T cell receptor beta chains follows, all from one sample in a study of blood T cell repertoires in COVID-19. Clones were sequenced by immunoSEQ multiplex PCR, and TCRdb holds only the in-frame ones, with some missing. The sample shows 200,000 to 250,000 clones, roughly 85% of them seen only once. The sequenced sample consisted of PBMCs or T cells enriched from blood (not recorded which). The receptor source for this set is a woman between 40 and 50 years old with acute COVID-19. CDR3s include the opening cysteine and the closing phenylalanine or tryptophan. D genes are given only for firm matches. Size tells how often a clone was seen (once, few, many) or the class of an expanded clone, and some rows leave it out.

d_gene	v_gene	j_gene	abundance	CDR3aa	CDR3nt
TRBD1	TRBV5-1	TRBJ2-5	once	CASSPNTGDETQYF	TGCGCCAGCAGCCCGAACACAGGGGACGAGACCCAGTACTTC
-	TRBV6-5	TRBJ2-3	-	CASTRQVPDTQYF	TGTGCCAGCACCCGACAGGTTCCAGATACGCAGTATTTT
-	TRBV7-2	TRBJ1-5	-	CASSKRVPGMGPQHF	TGTGCCAGCAGTAAGAGAGTCCCAGGGATGGGGCCCCAGCATTTT
-	TRBV6-5	TRBJ2-2	once	CASSLRQYTGELFF	TGTGCCAGCAGCCTCAGACAGTACACCGGGGAGCTGTTTTTT
-	TRBV11-2	TRBJ2-7	-	CASSFDQVEQYF	TGTGCCAGCAGCTTTGATCAGGTCGAGCAGTACTTC
TRBD1	TRBV4-1	TRBJ1-2	-	CASSHPIRDRNYGYTF	TGCGCCAGCAGCCATCCCATACGGGACAGAAACTATGGCTACACCTTC
-	TRBV7-2	TRBJ1-1	few	CASSPTNRPNTEAFF	TGTGCCAGCAGCCCTACGAACAGGCCGAACACTGAAGCTTTCTTT
TRBD1	TRBV18	TRBJ1-3	-	CASSSTGYSGNTIYF	TGTGCCAGCTCATCGACAGGGTACTCTGGAAACACCATATATTTT
TRBD1	TRBV9	TRBJ2-3	few	CASSEGHRGRGDTQYF	TGTGCCAGCAGCGAGGGTCACAGGGGGCGTGGAGATACGCAGTATTTT
-	TRBV12-5	TRBJ2-7	-	CASGFGSGSYEQYF	TGTGCTAGTGGTTTCGGGTCGGGCTCCTACGAGCAGTACTTC
-	TRBV7-2	TRBJ1-1	-	CASSPHGPAGTEAFF	TGTGCCAGCAGCCCCCACGGCCCGGCGGGCACTGAAGCTTTCTTT
-	TRBV9	TRBJ1-3	-	CASSLLGQTSGNTIYF	TGTGCCAGCAGCCTCCTCGGACAGACCTCTGGAAACACCATATATTTT
TRBD2	TRBV6-1	TRBJ2-4	-	CASSEGLASIQYF	TGTGCCAGCAGTGAAGGACTAGCAAGCATTCAGTACTTC